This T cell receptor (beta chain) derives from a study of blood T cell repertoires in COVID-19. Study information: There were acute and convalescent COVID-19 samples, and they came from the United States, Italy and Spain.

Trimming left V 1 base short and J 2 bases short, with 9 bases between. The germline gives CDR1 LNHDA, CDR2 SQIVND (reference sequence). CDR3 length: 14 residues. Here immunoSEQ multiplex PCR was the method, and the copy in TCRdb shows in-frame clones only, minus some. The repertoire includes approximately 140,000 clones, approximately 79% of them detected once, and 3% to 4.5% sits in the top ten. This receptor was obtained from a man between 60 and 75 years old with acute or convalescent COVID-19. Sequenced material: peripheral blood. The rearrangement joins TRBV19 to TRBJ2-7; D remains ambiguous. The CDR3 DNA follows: TGTGCCAGTAGTATAGGAGTTGGGCCCTACGAGCAGTACTTC. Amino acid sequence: CASSIGVGPYEQYF.